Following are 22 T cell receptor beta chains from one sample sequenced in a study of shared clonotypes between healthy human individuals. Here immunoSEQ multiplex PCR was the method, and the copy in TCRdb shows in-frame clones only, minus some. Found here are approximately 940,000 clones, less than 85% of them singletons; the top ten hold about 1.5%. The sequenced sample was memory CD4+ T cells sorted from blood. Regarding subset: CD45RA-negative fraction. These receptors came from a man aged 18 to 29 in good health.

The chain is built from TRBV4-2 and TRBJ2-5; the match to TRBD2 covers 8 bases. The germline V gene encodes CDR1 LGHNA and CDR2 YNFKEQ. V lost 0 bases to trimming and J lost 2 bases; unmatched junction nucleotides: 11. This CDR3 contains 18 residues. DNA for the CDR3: TGTGCCAGCAGCCAAGATATTAGGGGCGGGAGGACGCAAGAGACCCAGTACTTC. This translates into CASSQDIRGGRTQETQYF.

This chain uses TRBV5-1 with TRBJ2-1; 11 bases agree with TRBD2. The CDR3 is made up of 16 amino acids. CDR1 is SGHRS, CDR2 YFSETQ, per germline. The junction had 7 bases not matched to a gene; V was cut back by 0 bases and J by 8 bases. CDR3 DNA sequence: TGCGCCAGCAGCTTGGGCCTAGCGGGGGGTAGAGATGAGCAGTTCTTC. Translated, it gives CASSLGLAGGRDEQFF. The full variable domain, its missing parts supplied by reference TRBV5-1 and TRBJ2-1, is KAGVTQTPRYLIKTRGQQVTLSCSPISGHRSVSWYQQTPGQGLQFLFEYFSETQRNKGNFPGRFSGRQFSNSRSEMNVSTLELGDSALYLCASSLGLAGGRDEQFFGPGTRLTVL.

DNA of the CDR3: TGTGCCAGCAGCTTAATTAACTCGAACAATGAGCAGTTCTTC. Its protein product is CASSLINSNNEQFF. The chain employs TRBV11-2 and TRBJ2-1; D unclear. Trimming pared 2 bases from V and 5 bases from J, leaving 10 bases between. The germline CDR1 and CDR2 sequences are SGHAT and FQNNGV. This CDR3 is 14 amino acids long.

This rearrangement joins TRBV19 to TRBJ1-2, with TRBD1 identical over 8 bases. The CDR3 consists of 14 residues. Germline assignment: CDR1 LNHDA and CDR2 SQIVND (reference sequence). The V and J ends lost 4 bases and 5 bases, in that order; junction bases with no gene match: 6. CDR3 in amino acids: CASSSGQGVYGYTF. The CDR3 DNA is TGTGCCAGTAGTAGCGGACAGGGTGTTTATGGCTACACCTTC.

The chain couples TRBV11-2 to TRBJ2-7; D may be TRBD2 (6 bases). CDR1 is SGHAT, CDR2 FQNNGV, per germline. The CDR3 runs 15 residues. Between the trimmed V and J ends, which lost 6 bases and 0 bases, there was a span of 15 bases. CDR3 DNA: TGTGCCAGCAGTCTTTATAGCGGTAGCTCCTACGAGCAGTACTTC. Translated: CASSLYSGSSYEQYF.

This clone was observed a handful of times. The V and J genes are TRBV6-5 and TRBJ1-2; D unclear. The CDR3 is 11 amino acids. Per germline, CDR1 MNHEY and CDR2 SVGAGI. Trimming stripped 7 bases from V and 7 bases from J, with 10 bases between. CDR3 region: CASKAVAGYTF. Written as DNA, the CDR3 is TGTGCCAGCAAGGCGGTGGCTGGCTACACCTTC.

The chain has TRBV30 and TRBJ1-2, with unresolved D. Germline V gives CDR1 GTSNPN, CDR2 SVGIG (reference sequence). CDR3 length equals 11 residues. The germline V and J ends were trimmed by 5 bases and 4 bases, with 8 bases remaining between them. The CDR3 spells CAWQDLYGYTF. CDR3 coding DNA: TGTGCCTGGCAGGACCTCTATGGCTACACCTTC.

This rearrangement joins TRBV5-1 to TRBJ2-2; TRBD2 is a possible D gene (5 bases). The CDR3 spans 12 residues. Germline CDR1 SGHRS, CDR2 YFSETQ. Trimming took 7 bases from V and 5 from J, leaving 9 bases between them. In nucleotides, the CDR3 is TGCGCCAGCGGAACGGGAACCGGGGAGCTGTTTTTT. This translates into CASGTGTGELFF.

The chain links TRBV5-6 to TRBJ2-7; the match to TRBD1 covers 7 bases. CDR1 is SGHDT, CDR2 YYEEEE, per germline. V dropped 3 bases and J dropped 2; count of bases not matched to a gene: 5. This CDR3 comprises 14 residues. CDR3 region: CASSSKGAPYEQYF. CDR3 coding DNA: TGTGCCAGCAGCTCCAAGGGGGCTCCCTACGAGCAGTACTTC.

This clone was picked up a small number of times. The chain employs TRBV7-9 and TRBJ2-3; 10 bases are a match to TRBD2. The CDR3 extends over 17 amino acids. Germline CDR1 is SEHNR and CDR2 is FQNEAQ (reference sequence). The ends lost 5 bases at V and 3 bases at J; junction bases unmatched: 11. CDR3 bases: TGTGCCAGCAGCAAAGGGCAGCGGGGGGGCCTGACAGATACGCAGTATTTT. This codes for CASSKGQRGGLTDTQYF.

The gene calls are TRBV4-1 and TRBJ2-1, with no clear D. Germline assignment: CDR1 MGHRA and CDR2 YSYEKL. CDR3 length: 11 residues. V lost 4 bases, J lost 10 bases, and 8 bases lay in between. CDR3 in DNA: TGCGCCAGCAGCCTCCTTGGGGAGCAGTTCTTC. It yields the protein CASSLLGEQFF.

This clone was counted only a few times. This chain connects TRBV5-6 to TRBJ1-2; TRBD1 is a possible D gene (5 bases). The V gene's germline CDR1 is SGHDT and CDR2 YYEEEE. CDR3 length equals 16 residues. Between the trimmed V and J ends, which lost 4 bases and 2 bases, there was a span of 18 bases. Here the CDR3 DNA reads TGTGCCAGCAGCGACACCAGGGCAGGGAAAAACTATGGCTACACCTTC. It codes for CASSDTRAGKNYGYTF. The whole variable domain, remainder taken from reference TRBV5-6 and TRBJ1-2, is DAGVTQSPTHLIKTRGQQVTLRCSPKSGHDTVSWYQQALGQGPQFIFQYYEEEERQRGNFPDRFSGHQFPNYSSELNVNALLLGDSALYLCASSDTRAGKNYGYTFGSGTRLTVV.

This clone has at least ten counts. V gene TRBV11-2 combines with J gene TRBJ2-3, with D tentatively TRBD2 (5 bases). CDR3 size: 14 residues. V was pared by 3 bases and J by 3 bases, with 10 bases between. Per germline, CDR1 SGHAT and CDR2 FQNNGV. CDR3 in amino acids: CASSFISGTDTQYF. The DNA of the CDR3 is TGTGCCAGCAGCTTTATCTCGGGGACAGATACGCAGTATTTT.

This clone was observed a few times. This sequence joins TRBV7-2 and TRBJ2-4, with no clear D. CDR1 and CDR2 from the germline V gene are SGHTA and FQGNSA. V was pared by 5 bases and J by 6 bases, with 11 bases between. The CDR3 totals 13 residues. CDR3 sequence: CASSSRTRNIQYF. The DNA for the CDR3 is TGTGCCAGCAGCAGCCGGACCAGAAACATTCAGTACTTC.

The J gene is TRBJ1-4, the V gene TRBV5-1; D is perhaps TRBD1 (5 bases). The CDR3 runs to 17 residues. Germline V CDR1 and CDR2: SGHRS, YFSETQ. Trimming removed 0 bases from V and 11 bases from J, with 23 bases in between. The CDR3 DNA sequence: TGCGCCAGCAGCTTGGAAGGATCGGGGCAGGGAATGAGGAAACTGTTTTTT. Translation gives CASSLEGSGQGMRKLFF.

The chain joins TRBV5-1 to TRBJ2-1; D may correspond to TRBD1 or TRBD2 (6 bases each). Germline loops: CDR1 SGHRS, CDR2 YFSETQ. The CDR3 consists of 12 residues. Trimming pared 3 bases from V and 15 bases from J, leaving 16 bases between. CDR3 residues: CASSSEGGPRFF. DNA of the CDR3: TGCGCCAGCAGCTCGGAGGGGGGCCCCCGGTTCTTC.

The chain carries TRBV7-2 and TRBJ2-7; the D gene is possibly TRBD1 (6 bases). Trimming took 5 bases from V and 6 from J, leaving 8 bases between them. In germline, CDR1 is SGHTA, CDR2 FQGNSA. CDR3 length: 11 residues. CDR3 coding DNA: TGTGCCAGCAGCGGGGGCTTCGAGCAGTACTTC. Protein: CASSGGFEQYF.

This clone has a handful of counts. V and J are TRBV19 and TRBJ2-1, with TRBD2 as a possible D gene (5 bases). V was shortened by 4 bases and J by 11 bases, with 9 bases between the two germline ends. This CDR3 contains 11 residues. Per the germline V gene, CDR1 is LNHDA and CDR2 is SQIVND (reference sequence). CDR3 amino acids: CASSTLAQQFF. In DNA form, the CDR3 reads TGTGCCAGTAGTACGCTAGCCCAGCAGTTCTTC.

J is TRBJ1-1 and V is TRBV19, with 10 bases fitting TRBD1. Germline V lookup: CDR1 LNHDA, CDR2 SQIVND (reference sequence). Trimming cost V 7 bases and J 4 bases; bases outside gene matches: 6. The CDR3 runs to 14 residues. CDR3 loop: CASTGQGVGTEAFF. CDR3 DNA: TGTGCCAGTACCGGACAGGGGGTGGGCACTGAAGCTTTCTTT.

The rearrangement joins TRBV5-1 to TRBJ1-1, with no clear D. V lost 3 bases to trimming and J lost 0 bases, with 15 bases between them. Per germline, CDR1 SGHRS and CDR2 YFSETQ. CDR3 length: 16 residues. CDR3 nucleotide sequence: TGCGCCAGCAGCTCGTTCGAGGGTCAGATGAACACTGAAGCTTTCTTT. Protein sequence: CASSSFEGQMNTEAFF.

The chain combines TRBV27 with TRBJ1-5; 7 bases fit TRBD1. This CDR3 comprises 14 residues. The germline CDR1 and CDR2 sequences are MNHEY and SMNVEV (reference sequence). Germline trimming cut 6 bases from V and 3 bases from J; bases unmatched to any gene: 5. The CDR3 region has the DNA TGTGCCAGCAGGACGGGACAGAACAATCAGCCCCAGCATTTT. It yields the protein CASRTGQNNQPQHF.

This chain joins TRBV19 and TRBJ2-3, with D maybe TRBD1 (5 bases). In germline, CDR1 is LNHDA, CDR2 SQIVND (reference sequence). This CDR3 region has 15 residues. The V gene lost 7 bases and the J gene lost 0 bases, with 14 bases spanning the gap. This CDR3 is CASKVTGTSTDTQYF. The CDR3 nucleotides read TGTGCCAGTAAGGTAACAGGCACTAGCACAGATACGCAGTATTTT.